This T cell receptor beta chain was sequenced for a study of a mutant IDH1 vaccine in newly diagnosed glioma. Time point defined: baseline, week 1 (first vaccination visit). The treatment was: pre-vaccination baseline after standard-of-care therapy. Profiling relied on immunoSEQ multiplex PCR, and the TCRdb table lists in-frame clones only, not all of them. The data contain tens of thousands of clones, 79% of them singletons. The CDR3 totals 12 residues. V was clipped by 6 bases and J by 4 bases; unmatched bases: 1. The germline CDR1 and CDR2 sequences are SGHRS and YFSETQ. Sample: PBMCs, taken from a glioma patient treated with radiotherapy, temozolomide or both. This receptor was identified in a man between 45 and 60 years old with glioma. V usage is TRBV5-1 and J usage is TRBJ2-3; 8 bases are a match to TRBD2. In DNA, the CDR3 is TGCGCCAGCACGGGGGGGTCAGATACGCAGTATTTT. Translated: CASTGGSDTQYF.